A selection of T cell receptor beta chains follows, all from one sample in a study of blood T cell repertoires in COVID-19. Clones were sequenced by immunoSEQ multiplex PCR, and TCRdb holds only the in-frame ones, with some missing. Of about 15,000 clones listed, approximately 90% were seen once; the top ten hold less than 3.5%. Sequencing used peripheral blood. Every receptor here comes from a human donor in a cohort sampled during active COVID-19. Each CDR3 is given with its conserved first and last residue. The D gene is left open where the match is weak. The listing skips clone size in some rows; elsewhere it reads once, few, many or a size class.

j_call | clone_size | d_call | v_call | cdr3_nt | cdr3_aa
TRBJ1-5 | few | TRBD1 | TRBV6-7 | TGTGCCAGCAGCCTCGACAGGGATGGTAGCAATCAGCCCCAGCATTTT | CASSLDRDGSNQPQHF
TRBJ1-5 | . | TRBD1 | TRBV14 | TGTGCCAGCAGCCAATCGACAGGGGATCAGCCCCAGCATTTT | CASSQSTGDQPQHF
TRBJ2-2 | . | . | TRBV7-2 | TGTGCCAGCAGCCCCCTGCAGGCTTACACCGGGGAGCTGTTTTTT | CASSPLQAYTGELFF
TRBJ1-3 | . | . | TRBV12-3/TRBV12-4 | TGTGCCAGCAGTTTAATGGGGGGGAACACCATATATTTT | CASSLMGGNTIYF
TRBJ1-3 | once | . | TRBV30 | TGTGCCTGGGACAAGGGAGTCTCACAGAGCTCTGGAAACACCATATATTTT | CAWDKGVSQSSGNTIYF
TRBJ2-7 | . | TRBD2 | TRBV27 | TGTGCCAGCAGTCGACGGGAGGGCTCTTACGAGCAGTACTTC | CASSRREGSYEQYF
TRBJ2-7 | . | TRBD2 | TRBV6-1 | TGTGCCAGCAGTCAAGTTACGGGACTAGCGACCTACGAGCAGTACTTC | CASSQVTGLATYEQYF
TRBJ1-6 | . | . | TRBV7-9 | TGTGCCAGCAGCTTAGACGGGGGACCCCTCCACTTT | CASSLDGGPLHF
TRBJ1-1 | once | TRBD1 | TRBV10-3 | TGTGCCATCAGTGCGGGACAGGAGTTGACTGAAGCTTTCTTT | CAISAGQELTEAFF
TRBJ2-7 | . | . | TRBV6-6 | TGTGCCAGCAACGCCGGGACAATGAAAGGCGAGCAGTACTTC | CASNAGTMKGEQYF
TRBJ2-7 | . | . | TRBV28 | TGTGCCAGCAGTTTAAAAGGGTTGCGGGCCTACGAGCAGTACTTC | CASSLKGLRAYEQYF
TRBJ1-1 | . | . | TRBV12-5 | TGTGCTAGTGGATTACAGCTGAACACTGAAGCTTTCTTT | CASGLQLNTEAFF
TRBJ2-4 | . | . | TRBV30 | TGTGCCTGGAGTCGGGGACTTCCTGAAGCCAAAAACATTCAGTACTTC | CAWSRGLPEAKNIQYF
TRBJ2-7 | medium-sized | TRBD1 | TRBV28 | TGTGCCAGCAGTACATTCGACAGGGGGCATTTCGACGAGCAGTACTTC | CASSTFDRGHFDEQYF
TRBJ2-7 | . | . | TRBV5-4 | TGTGCCAGCAGTCAAGCAGGTTTCTCCTACGAGCAGTACTTC | CASSQAGFSYEQYF
TRBJ1-1 | few | TRBD1 | TRBV12-5 | TGTGCTAGTGGCACAATCAGGGGGCTTGGCACTGAAGCTTTCTTT | CASGTIRGLGTEAFF
TRBJ2-3 | . | TRBD2 | TRBV7-9 | TGTGCCAGCAGCCCGCGTGGAGCGGGGGTCACAGATACGCAGTATTTT | CASSPRGAGVTDTQYF
TRBJ2-2 | few | . | TRBV29-1 | TGCAGCGTCAGAGGGTCAACACCCACCGGGGAGCTGTTTTTT | CSVRGSTPTGELFF
TRBJ2-1 | . | . | TRBV5-6 | TGTGCCACGTGGGTTTGGGGGCTCTCCTACAATGAGCAGTTCTTC | CATWVWGLSYNEQFF
TRBJ1-2 | . | . | TRBV27 | TGTGCCAGCAGTTTTTATTCAGGCGCGGGGGGCTACACCTTC | CASSFYSGAGGYTF
TRBJ1-2 | once | . | TRBV18 | TGTGCCAGCTCATATCAGACAGGAGATGGCTACACCTTC | CASSYQTGDGYTF
TRBJ1-2 | . | . | TRBV30 | TGTGCCCCCCGGGGGGGCGTGGGGGGCTACACCTTC | CAPRGGVGGYTF
TRBJ2-1 | . | TRBD2 | TRBV6-2/TRBV6-3 | TGTGCCAGCAGTGACGCGACAGGAGGGCTAGCGGGAAGCTATGAGCAGTTCTTC | CASSDATGGLAGSYEQFF
TRBJ2-1 | . | TRBD2 | TRBV6-6 | TGTGCCAGCGGACGACTAGCGGGAAACAATGAGCAGTTCTTC | CASGRLAGNNEQFF
TRBJ1-1 | . | TRBD1 | TRBV5-1 | TGCGCCAGCAGCCCTACAGGGGATACTGAAGCTTTCTTT | CASSPTGDTEAFF
TRBJ2-7 | . | TRBD2 | TRBV9 | TGTGCCAGCAGCGTAGCAGGACTAGGTTTTGGAGAGCAGTACTTC | CASSVAGLGFGEQYF
TRBJ1-2 | . | . | TRBV7-2 | TGTGCCAGCAGCTTAGACGGGAACTATGGCTACACCTTC | CASSLDGNYGYTF
TRBJ2-5 | . | TRBD1 | TRBV18 | TGTGCCAGCTCACCATGGGACAGGGGAGAGGAGACCCAGTACTTC | CASSPWDRGEETQYF
TRBJ1-3 | . | . | TRBV5-4 | TGTGCCAGCAGGGCAACAGGGTGGCGCGGAAACACCATATATTTT | CASRATGWRGNTIYF
TRBJ2-5 | . | TRBD1 | TRBV19 | TGTGCCAGTAGCCCGGGACAGCTCCAAGGAGAGACCCAGTACTTC | CASSPGQLQGETQYF
TRBJ1-1 | . | . | TRBV7-9 | TGTGCCAGCAGCTTATTAGAGACTGAAGCTTTCTTT | CASSLLETEAFF
TRBJ2-5 | . | . | TRBV2 | TGTGCCAGCAGCGCCAGGGGCTCTAAAGAGACCCAGTACTTC | CASSARGSKETQYF
TRBJ1-5 | . | TRBD1 | TRBV18 | TGTGCCAGCTCACCACAGGACCCGCGGACAGGGAATCAGCCCCAGCATTTT | CASSPQDPRTGNQPQHF
TRBJ2-5 | . | TRBD2 | TRBV4-3 | TGCGCCAGCAGCCAAGGACTAGCCCTACAAGAGACCCAGTACTTC | CASSQGLALQETQYF
TRBJ2-7 | . | TRBD1 | TRBV28 | TGTGCCAGCAGTTTGGGACAGGTCTACGAGCAGTACTTC | CASSLGQVYEQYF
TRBJ1-5 | . | . | TRBV30 | TGTGCCTGGAGTACCCCTGCGGGCAGCAATCAGCCCCAGCATTTT | CAWSTPAGSNQPQHF
TRBJ1-1 | . | . | TRBV11-2 | TGTGCCAGCAGCTTAGATCAGGGGTGGACTGAAGCTTTCTTT | CASSLDQGWTEAFF
TRBJ2-2 | . | TRBD1 | TRBV9 | TGTGCTAGCTCTAGGGACAGGAACACCGGGGAGCTGTTTTTT | CASSRDRNTGELFF
TRBJ2-7 | . | TRBD1 | TRBV6-5 | TGTGCCAGCAGTTCCCGGACAGGGGGGCAGGGGGAGCAGTACTTC | CASSSRTGGQGEQYF
TRBJ1-2 | . | . | TRBV6-5 | TGTGCCAGCAGTTACCGCGGGGGTGCTGCCGCCTTC | CASSYRGGAAAF
TRBJ1-2 | . | TRBD1 | TRBV28 | TGTGCCAGCAGTTTCCATACCAACAGGGGTGGCTACACCTTC | CASSFHTNRGGYTF
TRBJ2-1 | . | TRBD2 | TRBV4-1 | TGCGCCAGCAGCCAAGATGAGGTAGCGGGATACAATGAGCAGTTCTTC | CASSQDEVAGYNEQFF
TRBJ1-1 | . | TRBD1 | TRBV7-2 | TGTGCCAGCAGCTCTAAAGGACAGGGCTGGACTGAAGCTTTCTTT | CASSSKGQGWTEAFF
TRBJ2-7 | . | TRBD1 | TRBV7-9 | TGTGCCAGCAGCTTAAGGGACAGGGACCACGAGCAGTACTTC | CASSLRDRDHEQYF
TRBJ2-3 | . | . | TRBV30 | TGTGCCTGGAGTGTACTGAGTTCCCGGGTTCTCGGGAATACGCAGTATTTT | CAWSVLSSRVLGNTQYF
TRBJ2-1 | . | TRBD1 | TRBV3-1/TRBV3-2 | TGTGCCAGCAGCCAAGATATGGGGACAGGGGTGGATGAGCAGTTCTTC | CASSQDMGTGVDEQFF
TRBJ2-5 | . | . | TRBV19 | TGTGCCAGTAGTGATACTAAAACCAGTGAGACCCAGTACTTC | CASSDTKTSETQYF